Below are 32 T cell receptor beta chains sequenced from a single sample in a study of CD8 T cells in ankylosing spondylitis (dated by TCRdb to 2015 to 2018). What the authors observed across the whole study: A TCR beta motif of several highly homologous amino acid variants appeared characteristic of blood from ankylosing spondylitis patients.

Preparation of the library involved 5' RACE. The sequencer was an Illumina HiSeq 2500. TCRdb reanalyzed the raw reads on its own, using fastp at Q25 for trimming and MiXCR for clone calling, and kept in-frame beta chains. Every distinct CDR3 protein forms one entry, paired with its most common genes and DNA. In this sample the table shows 200,000 to 250,000 distinct CDR3 sequences, just under 7.5% of which occur a single time. Over 12% of the sample comes from the top ten. These receptors' targets are unknown. The sequenced sample consisted of blood, either unsorted or a sorted T cell fraction (not recorded which). The receptors come from a male donor with ankylosing spondylitis.

This chain links TRBV12-3 or TRBV12-4 with TRBJ1-1, with D maybe TRBD1 (5 bases). V was clipped by 0 bases and J by 7 bases, with 12 bases between them. This CDR3 spans 14 amino acids. CDR3 sequence (DNA): TGTGCCAGCAGTTTAGCGTTGCTGGGGGGTGAAGCTTTCTTT. Translation gives CASSLALLGGEAFF.

This clonotype was detected ten times or more. This chain connects TRBV4-3 to TRBJ1-6, with no clear D. Trimming left V 0 bases short and J 12 bases short, with 9 bases between. CDR1 and CDR2 from the germline V gene are LGHNA and YSLEER. The CDR3 totals 13 residues. In DNA, the CDR3 is TGCGCCAGCAGCCAAGATACGACGGGACCCCTCCACTTT. Its translation: CASSQDTTGPLHF.

This clonotype has ten or more counts. The V gene is TRBV27, the J gene TRBJ2-1; 11 bases fit TRBD2. This CDR3 is 13 amino acids long. Germline V CDR1 and CDR2: MNHEY, SMNVEV (reference sequence). The V gene end was trimmed by 5 bases and the J gene end by 9 bases; junction bases not matched to a gene: 3. The CDR3 spells CASSPTSGGEQFF. CDR3 DNA sequence: TGTGCCAGCAGTCCCACTAGCGGGGGTGAGCAGTTCTTC.

This rearrangement joins TRBV15 to TRBJ1-6; TRBD1 aligns across 8 bases. V lost 7 bases to trimming and J lost 10 bases; unmatched junction nucleotides: 9. The CDR3 sequence is 14 residues long. Germline CDR1 reads LNHNV; CDR2 reads YYDKDF (reference sequence). The CDR3 region has the DNA TGTGCCACCAACACAGGGGGAACAGGCTCACCCCTCCACTTT. Protein: CATNTGGTGSPLHF.

At least ten counts were recorded for this clonotype. This chain joins TRBV5-6 and TRBJ1-1, with 8 bases fitting TRBD1. Germline V gene lookup returns CDR1 SGHDT and CDR2 YYEEEE. V trimming: 5 bases; J trimming: 3 bases; junction bases outside the gene matches: 6. The CDR3 spans 14 residues. The CDR3 bases are TGTGCCAGCAGATACGGACAGGGTGACACTGAAGCTTTCTTT. This translates into CASRYGQGDTEAFF.

The CDR3 coding sequence is TGTGCCATCAGTGAGTCGGGGACAGCCCCCCACAATGAGCAGTTCTTC. Residues: CAISESGTAPHNEQFF. J is TRBJ2-1 and V is TRBV10-3, with 7 bases identical to TRBD1. The CDR3 contains 16 residues. With V trimmed by 0 bases and J by 5 bases, 7 bases remained unmatched. Germline V lookup: CDR1 ENHRY, CDR2 SYGVKD.

This clonotype was picked up many times. The chain has TRBV7-9 and TRBJ1-1; 8 nucleotides match TRBD1. The V and J ends lost 5 bases and 4 bases, in that order; junction bases with no gene match: 6. CDR1 SEHNR and CDR2 FQNEAQ come from the germline V gene (reference sequence). The CDR3 extends over 14 amino acids. The CDR3 spells CASSRTGSGTEAFF. The CDR3 bases are TGTGCCAGCAGCCGGACAGGGTCGGGCACTGAAGCTTTCTTT.

The CDR3 DNA reads as TGTGCCAGCAGCTCCCCTAGCGGGGGGGCCTTGAGTGAGCAGTTCTTC. Amino acids: CASSSPSGGALSEQFF. The J gene is TRBJ2-1, the V gene TRBV7-9; 12 nucleotides align to TRBD2. With V trimmed by 4 bases and J by 9 bases, 10 bases remained unmatched. This CDR3 is 16 amino acids long. Germline V gives CDR1 SEHNR, CDR2 FQNEAQ (reference sequence).

This clonotype was recorded at least ten times. J is TRBJ1-1 and V is TRBV6-1, with a possible D match to TRBD1 (6 bases). The V gene lost 6 bases and the J gene lost 0 bases, with 14 bases spanning the gap. The CDR3 totals 15 residues. CDR1 and CDR2 (germline): MNHNS, SASEGT. The CDR3 coding sequence is TGTGCCAGCAGACTATCCAGGGGTATGAACACTGAAGCTTTCTTT. It is translated as CASRLSRGMNTEAFF.

The chain links TRBV11-3 to TRBJ1-5, with D maybe TRBD1 (5 bases). The V end lost 1 base, the J end lost 1 base, and 14 bases lay between the germline ends. Germline CDR1 and CDR2: SGHNT and YENEEA. The CDR3 length is 17 residues. CDR3 in amino acids: CASSLADPGGSNQPQHF. The CDR3 DNA follows: TGTGCCAGCAGCTTAGCAGACCCGGGGGGGAGCAATCAGCCCCAGCATTTT.

There are many counts of this clonotype. This chain links TRBV7-8 with TRBJ2-3; D is unresolved. V lost 4 bases and J lost 6, with 17 bases in between. This CDR3 contains 15 residues. Germline V gene data show CDR1 as SGHVS and CDR2 as FQNEAQ. CDR3 in amino acids: CASSSLGSYSDTQYF. CDR3 in DNA: TGTGCCAGCAGCTCGCTGGGGTCTTATTCCGATACGCAGTATTTT.

This clonotype was counted a few times. The V gene is TRBV7-8, the J gene TRBJ2-7; a weak D match, TRBD2 (5 bases). Trimming took 3 bases from V and 4 from J, leaving 7 bases between them. Germline loops: CDR1 SGHVS, CDR2 FQNEAQ. This CDR3 is built from 12 residues. The CDR3 nucleotides read TGTGCCAGCAGCTTGAGGAGGTACGAGCAGTACTTC. Translation gives CASSLRRYEQYF.

This clonotype has only a few counts. This chain uses TRBV20-1 with TRBJ2-7; D gene uncertain. The CDR3 has 13 amino acids. Deletions cut 5 bases from V and 0 bases from J, with 11 bases between. Germline V lookup: CDR1 DFQATT, CDR2 SNEGSKA (reference sequence). CDR3 amino acids: CSAATPVSYEQYF. The CDR3, as DNA: TGCAGTGCTGCCACTCCGGTCTCCTACGAGCAGTACTTC.

The V call is TRBV28, the J call TRBJ2-1, with D possibly being TRBD2 (6 bases). The length of the CDR3 is 12 residues. The germline V and J ends were trimmed by 5 bases and 12 bases, with 14 bases remaining between them. Germline V CDR1 and CDR2: MDHEN, SYDVKM. The CDR3 protein is CASSGGSYRQFF. CDR3 bases: TGTGCCAGCAGTGGGGGGAGTTACCGGCAGTTCTTC.

Ten or more counts support this clonotype. The chain uses TRBV20-1 and TRBJ1-2, with 7 bases lining up with TRBD1. This CDR3 comprises 16 residues. The trim removed 3 bases at V and 2 bases at J, leaving 12 bases unmatched. The germline V gene encodes CDR1 DFQATT and CDR2 SNEGSKA (reference sequence). CDR3 in DNA: TGCAGTGCTAGGGGTCTATCTCTGGGACAGAACTATGGCTACACCTTC. Translating it yields CSARGLSLGQNYGYTF.

This clonotype was observed at least ten times. The V gene is TRBV6-1, the J gene TRBJ2-3, with TRBD2 matching 13 bases. Trimming at V came to 3 bases and at J to 3 bases, leaving 3 bases not matched to a gene. Germline V gene data show CDR1 as MNHNS and CDR2 as SASEGT. The CDR3 loop spans 16 amino acids. The CDR3 sequence is CASSDRTSGSTDTQYF. CDR3 sequence (DNA): TGTGCCAGCAGTGATAGGACTAGCGGGAGTACAGATACGCAGTATTTT.

This clonotype showed up many times. V usage is TRBV28 and J usage is TRBJ2-7; D is perhaps TRBD1 (8 bases). The CDR3 sequence is 15 residues long. V lost 1 base, J lost 6 bases, and 16 bases lay in between. Germline loops: CDR1 MDHEN, CDR2 SYDVKM. CDR3 loop: CASSLFDRGGREQYF. The CDR3 coding sequence is TGTGCCAGCAGTTTATTTGACAGGGGAGGGCGCGAGCAGTACTTC. The complete variable domain, with remaining parts taken from reference TRBV28 and TRBJ2-7, reads DVKVTQSSRYLVKRTGEKVFLECVQDMDHENMFWYRQDPGLGLRLIYFSYDVKMKEKGDIPEGYSVSREKKERFSLILESASTNQTSMYLCASSLFDRGGREQYFGPGTRLTVT.

This clonotype was found many times. The rearrangement joins TRBV20-1 to TRBJ2-6; D may match TRBD1 or TRBD2 (5 bases each). Germline CDR1 DFQATT, CDR2 SNEGSKA (reference sequence). This CDR3 comprises 13 residues. Trimming pared 3 bases from V and 2 bases from J, leaving 5 bases between. The CDR3 nucleotides read TGCAGTGCTAGGGGGGCTGGGGCCAACGTCCTGACTTTC. Translation: CSARGAGANVLTF.

This clonotype was seen at least ten times. The chain links TRBV5-1 to TRBJ1-1; tentative D call: TRBD1 (5 bases). Germline V gene data show CDR1 as SGHRS and CDR2 as YFSETQ. This CDR3 spans 14 amino acids. Trimming left V 3 bases short and J 4 bases short, with 13 bases between. The CDR3, as DNA: TGCGCCAGCAGCTCAGGGAGGGGAGCCACTGAAGCTTTCTTT. This codes for CASSSGRGATEAFF.

This clonotype has at least ten counts. CDR3 in DNA: TGCGCCAGCAGTTTTTCTCGGACCGCCAATGAGCAGTTCTTC. This codes for CASSFSRTANEQFF. This sequence joins TRBV5-1 and TRBJ2-1; D call uncertain. Germline loops: CDR1 SGHRS, CDR2 YFSETQ. The CDR3 is 14 residues long. V was trimmed by 5 bases and J by 6 bases, leaving 15 bases between them.

There are many counts of this clonotype. The V gene is TRBV7-9, the J gene TRBJ2-1, with unresolved D. Germline V gives CDR1 SEHNR, CDR2 FQNEAQ (reference sequence). The V end lost 1 base, the J end lost 3 bases, and 10 bases lay between the germline ends. This CDR3 region has 15 residues. The CDR3 is CASSLGSAVYNEQFF. The DNA for the CDR3 is TGTGCCAGCAGCTTAGGGTCGGCGGTCTACAATGAGCAGTTCTTC.

The CDR3 is CAWSVLGTPNEQYF. The CDR3 DNA reads TGTGCCTGGAGTGTACTGGGGACCCCCAACGAGCAGTACTTC. The chain links TRBV30 to TRBJ2-7; D may correspond to TRBD1 or TRBD2 (5 bases each). Germline assignment: CDR1 GTSNPN and CDR2 SVGIG (reference sequence). Trimming removed 0 bases from V and 5 bases from J, with 14 bases in between. The CDR3 runs to 14 residues.

The table lists this clonotype with a few counts. The CDR3 DNA reads as TGCGCCAGCAGCCCCTTTGGGGGAATCATCACAGATACGCAGTATTTT. This gives the protein CASSPFGGIITDTQYF. The chain combines TRBV5-1 with TRBJ2-3; D might be TRBD1 or TRBD2, each matching 5 bases. Germline loops: CDR1 SGHRS, CDR2 YFSETQ. The CDR3 sequence is 16 residues long. Trimming took 4 bases from V and 2 from J, leaving 17 bases between them.

The chain joins TRBV5-5 to TRBJ2-7; tentative D call: TRBD2 (6 bases). V was pared by 1 base and J by 5 bases, with 16 bases between. The CDR3 runs 15 residues. In germline, CDR1 is SGHKS, CDR2 YYEKEE (reference sequence). This CDR3 is CASSLRRSSGNEQYF. The DNA for the CDR3 is TGTGCCAGCAGCTTGCGCCGGAGTAGCGGCAACGAGCAGTACTTC.

At least ten counts were recorded for this clonotype. This chain connects TRBV27 to TRBJ2-7; D call uncertain. The CDR3 is made up of 13 amino acids. Trimming took 0 bases from V and 4 from J, leaving 7 bases between them. Germline CDR1 and CDR2: MNHEY and SMNVEV (reference sequence). CDR3 sequence (DNA): TGTGCCAGCAGTTTATCCCCCACTTACGAGCAGTACTTC. Its protein product is CASSLSPTYEQYF.

This clonotype occurred many times. This rearrangement joins TRBV4-1 to TRBJ1-1, with D hard to call. The V and J ends lost 0 bases and 0 bases respectively, with 5 bases between them. The CDR3 extends over 14 amino acids. The germline V gene has CDR1 MGHRA and CDR2 YSYEKL. The CDR3 sequence: CASSQDSLNTEAFF. CDR3 DNA sequence: TGCGCCAGCAGCCAAGATTCATTGAACACTGAAGCTTTCTTT.

There are a few counts of this clonotype. This chain links TRBV7-2 with TRBJ2-5; no definite D call. This CDR3 spans 16 amino acids. The germline V gene has CDR1 SGHTA and CDR2 FQGNSA. V was pared by 1 base and J by 4 bases, with 16 bases between. In DNA form, the CDR3 reads TGTGCCAGCAGCTTAGGTCGCAGGTCCTACCGAGAGACCCAGTACTTC. This codes for CASSLGRRSYRETQYF. Drawing the rest from reference TRBV7-2 and TRBJ2-5, the complete variable domain is GAGVSQSPSNKVTEKGKDVELRCDPISGHTALYWYRQSLGQGLEFLIYFQGNSAPDKSGLPSDRFSAERTGGSVSTLTIQRTQQEDSAVYLCASSLGRRSYRETQYFGPGTRLLVL.

This clonotype has a count of ten or more. The CDR3 loop reads CASSLGTLDDQYF. In DNA form, the CDR3 reads TGTGCCAGCAGTCTGGGGACATTGGATGACCAGTACTTC. This chain uses TRBV27 with TRBJ2-5, with a weak D call TRBD1 (6 bases). The CDR3 length is 13 residues. The germline V gene encodes CDR1 MNHEY and CDR2 SMNVEV (reference sequence). Trimming stripped 5 bases from V and 10 bases from J, with 17 bases between.

There are many counts of this clonotype. V usage is TRBV4-3 and J usage is TRBJ1-2; tentative D call: TRBD1 (5 bases). The CDR3 extends over 16 amino acids. Germline values: CDR1 LGHNA, CDR2 YSLEER. V was cut by 3 bases and J by 2 bases, with 16 bases left in between. The CDR3 is CASSQGGGSRNYGYTF. Written as DNA, the CDR3 is TGCGCCAGCAGCCAGGGGGGGGGATCTAGGAACTATGGCTACACCTTC.

This chain joins TRBV20-1 and TRBJ1-4, with D possibly TRBD1 on 6 matching bases. Germline values: CDR1 DFQATT, CDR2 SNEGSKA (reference sequence). This CDR3 comprises 16 residues. Trimming removed 5 bases at V and 4 bases at J, with 20 bases between. The CDR3 protein is CSAYNQGRGGNEKLFF. In DNA form, the CDR3 reads TGCAGTGCTTATAATCAGGGGCGCGGGGGTAATGAAAAACTGTTTTTT.

Many counts were recorded for this clonotype. This chain joins TRBV12-3 or TRBV12-4 and TRBJ2-3; the D call may be TRBD1 or TRBD2 (6 bases each). CDR3 length: 15 amino acids. V was cut by 3 bases and J by 5 bases, with 15 bases left in between. The CDR3 here is CASSLRSGAGDTQYF. The CDR3, as DNA: TGTGCCAGCAGTTTGAGGTCGGGGGCGGGAGATACGCAGTATTTT.

This clonotype appeared many times. CDR3 in DNA: TGTGCCAGCAGTGAAGGTCGTTCTCATGGAAACACCATATATTTT. It codes for CASSEGRSHGNTIYF. This chain joins TRBV2 and TRBJ1-3; no clear D. The CDR3 spans 15 residues. Germline CDR1 and CDR2: SNHLY and FYNNEI. The V gene lost 1 base and the J gene lost 3 bases, with 10 bases spanning the gap.